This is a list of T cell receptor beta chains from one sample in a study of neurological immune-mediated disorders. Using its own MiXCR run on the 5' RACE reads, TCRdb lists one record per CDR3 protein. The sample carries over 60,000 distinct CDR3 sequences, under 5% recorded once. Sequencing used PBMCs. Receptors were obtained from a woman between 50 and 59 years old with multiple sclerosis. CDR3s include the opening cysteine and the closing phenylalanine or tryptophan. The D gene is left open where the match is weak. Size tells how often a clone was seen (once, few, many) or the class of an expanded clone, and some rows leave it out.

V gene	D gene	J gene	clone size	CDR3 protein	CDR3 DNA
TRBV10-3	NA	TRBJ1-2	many	CAISDWVRGYTF	TGTGCCATCAGTGATTGGGTACGCGGCTACACCTTC
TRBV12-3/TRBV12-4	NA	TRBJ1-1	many	CASSLGVSWTEAFF	TGTGCCAGCAGTTTAGGGGTTTCCTGGACTGAAGCTTTCTTT
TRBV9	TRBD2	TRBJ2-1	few	CASSVAWSAGVAYNEQFF	TGTGCCAGCAGCGTAGCTTGGTCAGCGGGGGTAGCCTACAATGAGCAGTTCTTC
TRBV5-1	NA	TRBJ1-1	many	CASSLFIGVRNTEAFF	TGCGCCAGCAGCTTGTTTATCGGGGTGCGCAACACTGAAGCTTTCTTT
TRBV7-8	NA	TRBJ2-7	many	CASSSTGIYEQYF	TGTGCCAGCAGCTCCACAGGGATCTACGAGCAGTACTTC
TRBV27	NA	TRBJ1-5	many	CASSMGVAATNQPQHF	TGTGCCAGCAGCATGGGGGTTGCTGCCACTAATCAGCCCCAGCATTTT
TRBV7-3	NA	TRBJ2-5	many	CASSFGVGETQYF	TGTGCCAGCAGCTTCGGGGTAGGAGAGACCCAGTACTTC
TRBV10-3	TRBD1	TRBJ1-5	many	CAISRDRSQPQNF	TGTGCCATCAGTAGGGACAGAAGTCAGCCCCAGAATTTT
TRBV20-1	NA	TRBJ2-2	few	CSYRVKNTGELFF	TGCAGCTACCGGGTCAAAAACACCGGGGAGCTGTTTTTT
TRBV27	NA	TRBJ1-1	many	CASSYGYGSNTEAFF	TGTGCCAGCAGTTACGGTTACGGGAGTAACACTGAAGCTTTCTTT
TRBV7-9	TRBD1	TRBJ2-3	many	CASSSRDRGTDTQYF	TGTGCCAGCAGCTCCCGGGACAGGGGCACAGATACGCAGTATTTT
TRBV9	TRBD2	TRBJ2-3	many	CASSGRGGGGTDTQYF	TGTGCCAGCAGCGGCCGGGGGGGGGGCGGTACAGATACGCAGTATTTT
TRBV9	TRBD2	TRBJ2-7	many	CASSVAPGGDYEQYF	TGTGCCAGCAGCGTAGCCCCGGGGGGTGACTACGAGCAGTACTTC
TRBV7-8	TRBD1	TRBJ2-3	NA	CASSQRQGAMDTQYF	TGTGCCAGCAGCCAAAGACAGGGGGCTATGGATACGCAGTATTTT
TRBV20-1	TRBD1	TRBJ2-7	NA	CSGLSRGRGEQYF	TGCAGTGGTTTGAGCAGGGGGCGAGGGGAGCAGTACTTC
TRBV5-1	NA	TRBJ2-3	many	CASSSESPGPDTQYF	TGCGCCAGCAGCTCCGAAAGCCCGGGGCCAGATACGCAGTATTTT
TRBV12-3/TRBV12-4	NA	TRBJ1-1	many	CASTRNAVTEAFF	TGTGCCAGCACAAGGAATGCTGTCACTGAAGCTTTCTTT
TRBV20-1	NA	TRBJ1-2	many	CSASQVYYGYTF	TGCAGTGCATCCCAGGTTTACTATGGCTACACCTTC
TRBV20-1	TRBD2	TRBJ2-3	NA	CSAALGLAFRFGTDTQYF	TGCAGTGCTGCATTAGGACTAGCCTTCCGGTTTGGCACAGATACGCAGTATTTT
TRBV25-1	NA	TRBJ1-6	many	CASSRTARDSPLHF	TGTGCCAGCAGTCGGACAGCCAGGGATTCACCCCTCCACTTT
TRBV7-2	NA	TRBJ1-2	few	CASSGGGPYGYTF	TGTGCCAGCAGTGGGGGGGGCCCCTATGGCTACACCTTC
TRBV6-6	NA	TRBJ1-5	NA	CASNQPDQPQNF	TGTGCCAGCAACCAACCCGATCAGCCCCAGAATTTT
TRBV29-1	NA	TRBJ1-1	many	CSVEQNTEAFF	TGCAGCGTTGAGCAGAACACTGAAGCTTTCTTT
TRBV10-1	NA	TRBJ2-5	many	CASSEQQGGTQYF	TGCGCCAGCAGTGAGCAACAGGGAGGGACCCAGTACTTC
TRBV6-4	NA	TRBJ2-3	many	CASSGGGFTDTQYF	TGTGCCAGCAGTGGAGGGGGTTTCACAGATACGCAGTATTTT
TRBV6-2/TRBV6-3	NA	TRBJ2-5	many	CASSYSGPASYF	TGTGCCAGCAGTTACTCCGGGCCCGCGTCGTACTTC
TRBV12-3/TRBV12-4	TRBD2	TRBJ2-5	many	CASSLAGVDETQYF	TGTGCCAGCAGCTTAGCGGGGGTGGATGAGACCCAGTACTTC
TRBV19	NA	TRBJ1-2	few	CASSIRVGGYTF	TGTGCCAGTAGTATAAGGGTTGGCGGCTACACCTTC
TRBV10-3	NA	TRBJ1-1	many	CAISSSAGVAEAFF	TGTGCCATCTCCTCCTCGGCAGGGGTGGCTGAAGCTTTCTTT
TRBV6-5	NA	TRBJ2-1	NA	CASSNPTGFSYNEQFF	TGTGCCAGCAGTAACCCTACAGGGTTCTCCTACAATGAGCAGTTCTTC
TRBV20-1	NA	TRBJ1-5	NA	CSARDYNRGNQPQNF	TGCAGTGCTCGAGACTATAACCGAGGGAATCAGCCCCAGAATTTT
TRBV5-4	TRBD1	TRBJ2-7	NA	CASSWGTGSYEQYF	TGTGCCAGCAGCTGGGGGACAGGGTCCTACGAGCAGTACTTC